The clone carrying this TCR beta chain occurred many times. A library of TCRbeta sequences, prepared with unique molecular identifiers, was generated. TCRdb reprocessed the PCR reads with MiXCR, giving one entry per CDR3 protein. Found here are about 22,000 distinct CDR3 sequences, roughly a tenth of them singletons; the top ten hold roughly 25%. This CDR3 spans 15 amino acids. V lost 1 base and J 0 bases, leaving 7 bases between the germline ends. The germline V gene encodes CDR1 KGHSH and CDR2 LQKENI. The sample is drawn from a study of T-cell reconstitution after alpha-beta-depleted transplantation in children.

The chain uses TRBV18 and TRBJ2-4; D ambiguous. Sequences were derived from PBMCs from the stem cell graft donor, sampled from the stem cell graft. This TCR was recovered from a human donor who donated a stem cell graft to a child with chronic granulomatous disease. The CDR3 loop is CASSPHGLAKNIQYF. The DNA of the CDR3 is TGTGCCAGCTCACCACACGGGCTAGCCAAAAACATTCAGTACTTC. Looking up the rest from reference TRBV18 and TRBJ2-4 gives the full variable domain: NAGVMQNPRHLVRRRGQEARLRCSPMKGHSHVYWYRQLPEEGLKFMVYLQKENIIDESGMPKERFSAEFPKEGPSILRIQQVVRGDSAAYFCASSPHGLAKNIQYFGAGTRLSVL.